Shown below are 23 T cell receptor beta chains from a single sample sequenced in a study of blood T cell repertoires in COVID-19. Sequencing was performed with immunoSEQ multiplex PCR; in TCRdb, only in-frame clones are kept and a portion is missing. Of about 100,000 clones in the sample, about 86% were seen once. What was sequenced was PBMCs or T cells enriched from blood (not recorded which). The receptors come from a woman aged 45-65 years who had recovered from COVID-19.

The chain employs TRBV30 and TRBJ2-7; 10 bases align to TRBD1. The V gene's germline CDR1 is GTSNPN and CDR2 SVGIG (reference sequence). The CDR3 extends over 13 amino acids. Trimming at V came to 5 bases and at J to 3 bases, leaving 4 bases not matched to a gene. CDR3 bases: TGTGCCTGGGCGACAGGGGGCGGCTACGAGCAGTACTTC. It yields the protein CAWATGGGYEQYF.

The chain has TRBV19 and TRBJ1-2; TRBD1 aligns across 7 bases. CDR3 length: 15 residues. CDR1 is LNHDA, CDR2 SQIVND, per germline (reference sequence). V lost 6 bases, J lost 2 bases, and 9 bases stayed unmatched. CDR3 sequence (DNA): TGTGCCAGTAGGGTCCCCAGGACAGGAAACTATGGCTACACCTTC. Protein sequence: CASRVPRTGNYGYTF.

The chain carries TRBV19 and TRBJ1-5, with 11 bases matching TRBD1. V lost 7 bases, J lost 3 bases, and 2 bases stayed unmatched. CDR1 and CDR2 from the germline V gene are LNHDA and SQIVND (reference sequence). The CDR3 is made up of 14 amino acids. The CDR3 protein is CASMDRGLNQPQHF. The CDR3 region has the DNA TGTGCCAGTATGGACAGGGGGCTCAATCAGCCCCAGCATTTT.

The V and J genes are TRBV5-1 and TRBJ2-7; 8 bases agree with TRBD1. J gave up 2 bases and V 4 bases, and 5 bases lay outside the gene matches. CDR1 SGHRS and CDR2 YFSETQ come from the germline V gene. This CDR3 has 14 amino acids. Written as DNA, the CDR3 is TGCGCCAGCAGCCCGGGGACAGGTCCCTACGAGCAGTACTTC. It yields the protein CASSPGTGPYEQYF.

Concerning this clone: Other DNA sequences in this specimen translate into the identical CDR3. V usage is TRBV7-9 and J usage is TRBJ2-5; 8 nucleotides agree with TRBD1. Germline assignment: CDR1 SEHNR and CDR2 FQNEAQ (reference sequence). CDR3 size: 14 residues. V was clipped by 2 bases and J by 1 base; unmatched bases: 0. The CDR3 coding sequence is TGTGCCAGCAGCTTAACAGGGGGCCAAGAGACCCAGTACTTC. Residues: CASSLTGGQETQYF.

As concerns this clone: This CDR3 is also generated by other DNA sequences in the sample. The rearrangement links TRBV6-5 to TRBJ1-5; D unresolved. Germline V gene sequence: CDR1 MNHEY, CDR2 SVGAGI. This CDR3 spans 15 amino acids. Trimming removed 0 bases from V and 1 base from J, with 7 bases in between. CDR3 region: CASSYSTGSNQPQHF. In DNA form, the CDR3 reads TGTGCCAGCAGTTACTCGACTGGGAGCAATCAGCCCCAGCATTTT.

The rearrangement uses TRBV5-1 and TRBJ2-7; D uncertain. This CDR3 comprises 15 residues. Trimming left V 0 bases short and J 11 bases short, with 21 bases between. Per germline, CDR1 SGHRS and CDR2 YFSETQ. This CDR3 is CASSLEQFRDTSKYF. In DNA, the CDR3 is TGCGCCAGCAGCTTGGAACAGTTTAGAGATACGAGCAAGTACTTC.

The chain carries TRBV5-1 and TRBJ1-1; 9 bases match TRBD1. Unmatched junction bases numbered 8, after V lost 4 bases and J lost 4 bases. CDR3 length equals 15 residues. Per germline, CDR1 SGHRS and CDR2 YFSETQ. In DNA form, the CDR3 reads TGCGCCAGCAGCGGAGCCACAGGGGGCGGCACTGAAGCTTTCTTT. Translated, it gives CASSGATGGGTEAFF.

This clone was seen a few times. The chain recombines TRBV29-1 with TRBJ2-7; the D gene is possibly TRBD1 (6 bases). CDR1 and CDR2 (germline): SQVTM, ANQGSEA. The V and J ends lost 7 bases and 6 bases respectively, with 13 bases between them. This CDR3 has 11 residues. CDR3 protein: CSGGMDSEQYF. DNA of the CDR3: TGCAGCGGGGGCATGGACAGCGAGCAGTACTTC.

The chain employs TRBV27 and TRBJ2-7; 10 bases fit TRBD1. The V and J ends lost 5 bases and 1 base, in that order; junction bases with no gene match: 8. Per the germline V gene, CDR1 is MNHEY and CDR2 is SMNVEV (reference sequence). This CDR3 spans 16 amino acids. This chain's CDR3 is CASSIKPGQGSYEQYF. The CDR3 DNA reads TGTGCCAGCAGTATTAAACCGGGACAGGGGTCCTACGAGCAGTACTTC.

This chain connects TRBV25-1 to TRBJ2-3; a possible D gene is TRBD2 (5 bases). Germline V lookup: CDR1 MGHDK, CDR2 SYGVNS. The ends were cut back, 1 base at V and 6 bases at J, with 20 bases in the middle. The CDR3 has 17 amino acids. CDR3 loop: CASSESFRPGGSDTQYF. In nucleotides, the CDR3 is TGTGCCAGCAGTGAATCATTTCGGCCAGGAGGCTCCGATACGCAGTATTTT.

The V gene is TRBV10-3, the J gene TRBJ1-3; tentative D call: TRBD1 (5 bases). V lost 3 bases, J lost 0 bases, and 12 bases lay in between. Germline V lookup: CDR1 ENHRY, CDR2 SYGVKD. This CDR3 contains 16 residues. CDR3 region: CAISDSGLFSGNTIYF. CDR3 in DNA: TGTGCCATCAGTGATTCAGGGTTATTCTCTGGAAACACCATATATTTT.

CDR3 region: CASSRTEPSSYNSPLHF. The DNA of the CDR3 is TGTGCCAGTAGTAGGACAGAACCGAGCTCCTATAATTCACCCCTCCACTTT. The chain has TRBV19 and TRBJ1-6; possible D gene TRBD1, 6 bases. CDR1 is LNHDA and CDR2 is SQIVND in the germline V gene (reference sequence). The CDR3 loop spans 17 amino acids. V was clipped by 4 bases and J by 0 bases, with 13 bases between them.

This clone has just a few counts. The chain uses TRBV5-4 and TRBJ1-2; 11 bases fit TRBD1. Germline-derived CDR1 and CDR2 are SGHNT and YYREEE (reference sequence). V shed 4 bases and J 10 bases; nucleotides not matched to a gene: 21. The CDR3 contains 18 residues. This chain's CDR3 is CASSPGRTGGDVLRVYTF. The CDR3 nucleotides are TGTGCCAGCAGCCCAGGGAGGACAGGGGGCGACGTGCTCCGGGTCTACACCTTC.

This rearrangement joins TRBV11-2 to TRBJ2-2, with a possible D match to TRBD2 (6 bases). The CDR3 consists of 15 residues. Germline V gene data show CDR1 as SGHAT and CDR2 as FQNNGV. Trimming cost V 4 bases and J 3 bases, with 12 bases left between them. The CDR3 loop reads CASSSRGGYTGELFF. CDR3 DNA: TGTGCCAGCAGCTCGCGGGGCGGCTACACCGGGGAGCTGTTTTTT.

The V call is TRBV2, the J call TRBJ2-2; D remains unclear. Germline V lookup: CDR1 SNHLY, CDR2 FYNNEI. The CDR3 covers 16 residues. Trimming shortened V by 1 base and J by 1 base, and 10 bases separated the two germline ends. CDR3 residues: CASSEEAGGNTGELFF. The CDR3 bases are TGTGCCAGCAGTGAAGAGGCAGGTGGGAACACCGGGGAGCTGTTTTTT. The full variable domain, in which reference TRBV2 and TRBJ2-2 provide the parts outside the CDR3, is EPEVTQTPSHQVTQMGQEVILRCVPISNHLYFYWYRQILGQKVEFLVSFYNNEISEKSEIFDDQFSVERPDGSNFTLKIRSTKLEDSAMYFCASSEEAGGNTGELFFGEGSRLTVL.

The chain carries TRBV4-1 and TRBJ2-2; the D is unclear. Germline CDR1 and CDR2: MGHRA and YSYEKL. Trimming removed 4 bases from V and 6 bases from J, with 9 bases in between. The CDR3 length is 13 residues. CDR3 DNA sequence: TGCGCCAGCAGCCCCTCTTCCGCCGGGGAGCTGTTTTTT. Its translation is CASSPSSAGELFF.

This chain uses TRBV19 with TRBJ2-1; possible D gene TRBD2, 7 bases. V shed 4 bases and J shed 4 bases, with 17 bases lying between them. Germline V CDR1 and CDR2: LNHDA, SQIVND (reference sequence). The CDR3 is made up of 16 amino acids. The CDR3 nucleotides read TGTGCCAGTAGTACTCGACAGGCGGGGGTATACAATGAGCAGTTCTTC. It yields the protein CASSTRQAGVYNEQFF.

J is TRBJ1-1 and V is TRBV30; D gene ambiguous. The CDR3 spans 14 residues. V lost 4 bases and J 6 bases, leaving 18 bases between the germline ends. Germline assignment: CDR1 GTSNPN and CDR2 SVGIG (reference sequence). The CDR3 nucleotides read TGTGCCTGGACCGTTAGAGCATCGTCCTCTGAAGCTTTCTTT. It is translated as CAWTVRASSSEAFF.

This chain uses TRBV27 with TRBJ1-2, with 9 nucleotides matching TRBD1. The junction had 4 bases not matched to a gene; V was cut back by 7 bases and J by 1 base. This CDR3 region has 14 residues. Germline CDR1 reads MNHEY; CDR2 reads SMNVEV (reference sequence). The CDR3 sequence is CASTGTGSNYGYTF. The CDR3 DNA reads as TGTGCCAGCACTGGGACAGGGAGTAACTATGGCTACACCTTC.

This clone was counted only a few times. This rearrangement joins TRBV9 to TRBJ1-4; maybe TRBD1 (6 bases). Trimming left V 4 bases short and J 4 bases short, with 14 bases between. In germline, CDR1 is SGDLS, CDR2 YYNGEE. The CDR3 is 15 amino acids. CDR3 amino acids: CASSPRTADNEKLFF. DNA for the CDR3: TGTGCCAGCAGCCCCCGGACAGCTGATAATGAAAAACTGTTTTTT.

The rearrangement uses TRBV7-8 and TRBJ2-3; 13 nucleotides align to TRBD2. This CDR3 is built from 15 residues. The germline CDR1 and CDR2 sequences are SGHVS and FQNEAQ. The ends lost 4 bases at V and 9 bases at J; junction bases unmatched: 7. This CDR3 reads CASSSTSGGSGTQYF. The CDR3 bases are TGTGCCAGCAGCTCGACTAGCGGGGGGTCGGGCACGCAGTATTTT.

The gene calls are TRBV5-1 and TRBJ1-1; D gene ambiguous. V lost 4 bases to trimming and J lost 4 bases, with 11 bases between them. CDR1 is SGHRS, CDR2 YFSETQ, per germline. The CDR3 totals 13 residues. CDR3 nucleotides: TGCGCCAGCAGCCCCCCCCCGTCCACTGAAGCTTTCTTT. Encoded protein: CASSPPPSTEAFF.